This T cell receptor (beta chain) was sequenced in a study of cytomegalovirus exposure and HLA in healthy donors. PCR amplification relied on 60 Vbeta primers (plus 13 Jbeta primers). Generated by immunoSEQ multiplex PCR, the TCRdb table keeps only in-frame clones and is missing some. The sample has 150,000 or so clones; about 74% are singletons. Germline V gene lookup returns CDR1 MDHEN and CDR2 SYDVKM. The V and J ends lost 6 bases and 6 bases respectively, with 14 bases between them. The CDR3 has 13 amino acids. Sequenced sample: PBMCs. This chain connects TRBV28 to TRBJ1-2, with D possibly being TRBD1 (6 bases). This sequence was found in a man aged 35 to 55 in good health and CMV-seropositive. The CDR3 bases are TGTGCCAGCAGCCTCAGGGGCGTTGATGGCTACACCTTC. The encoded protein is CASSLRGVDGYTF.